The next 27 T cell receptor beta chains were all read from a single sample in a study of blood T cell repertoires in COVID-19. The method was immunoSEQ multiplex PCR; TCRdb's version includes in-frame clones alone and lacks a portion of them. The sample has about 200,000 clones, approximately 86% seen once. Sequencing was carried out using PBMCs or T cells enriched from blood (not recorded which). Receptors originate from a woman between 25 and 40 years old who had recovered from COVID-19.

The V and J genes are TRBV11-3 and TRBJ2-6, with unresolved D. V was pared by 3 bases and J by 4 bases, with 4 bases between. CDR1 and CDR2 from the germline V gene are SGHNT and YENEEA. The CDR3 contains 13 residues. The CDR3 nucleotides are TGTGCCAGCAGCTTGGCCGGGGCCAACGTCCTGACTTTC. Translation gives CASSLAGANVLTF.

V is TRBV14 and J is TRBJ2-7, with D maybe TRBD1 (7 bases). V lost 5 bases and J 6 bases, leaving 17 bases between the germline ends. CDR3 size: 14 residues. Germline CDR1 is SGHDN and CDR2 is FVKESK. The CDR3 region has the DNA TGTGCCAGCAGCTCGCGGGACAGTCGTGGCGAGCAGTACTTC. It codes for CASSSRDSRGEQYF.

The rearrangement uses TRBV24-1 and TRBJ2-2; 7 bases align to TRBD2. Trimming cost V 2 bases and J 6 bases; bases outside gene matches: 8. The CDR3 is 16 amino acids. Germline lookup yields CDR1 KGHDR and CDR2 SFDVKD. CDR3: CATSDWGGPGAGELFF. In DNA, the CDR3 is TGTGCCACCAGTGATTGGGGAGGGCCAGGAGCCGGGGAGCTGTTTTTT.

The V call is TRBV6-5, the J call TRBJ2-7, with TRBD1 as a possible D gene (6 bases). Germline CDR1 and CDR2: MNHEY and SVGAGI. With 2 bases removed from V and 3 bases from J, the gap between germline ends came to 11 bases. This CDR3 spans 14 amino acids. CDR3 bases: TGTGCCAGCAGTTACACTTCCAGGGGCTACGAGCAGTACTTC. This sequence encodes CASSYTSRGYEQYF.

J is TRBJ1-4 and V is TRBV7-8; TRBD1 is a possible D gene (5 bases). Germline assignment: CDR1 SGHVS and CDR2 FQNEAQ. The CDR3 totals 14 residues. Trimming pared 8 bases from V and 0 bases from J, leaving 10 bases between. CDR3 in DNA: TGTGCCAGCGGGGCCTATTCAACTAATGAAAAACTGTTTTTT. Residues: CASGAYSTNEKLFF.

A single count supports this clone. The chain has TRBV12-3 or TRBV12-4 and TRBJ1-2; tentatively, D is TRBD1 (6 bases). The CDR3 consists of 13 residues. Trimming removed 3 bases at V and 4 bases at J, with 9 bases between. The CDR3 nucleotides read TGTGCCAGCAGTTTTGGACAGCTCTATGGCTACACCTTC. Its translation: CASSFGQLYGYTF.

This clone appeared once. The CDR3 is CASSRTGSTGEKLFF. CDR3 nucleotide sequence: TGTGCCAGCAGCCGAACCGGGTCTACGGGAGAAAAACTGTTTTTT. V and J are TRBV3-1 (or the pseudogene TRBV3-2) and TRBJ1-4; D remains ambiguous. The germline V and J ends were trimmed by 4 bases and 8 bases, with 17 bases remaining between them. The CDR3 contains 15 residues. The germline V gene has CDR1 LGHDT and CDR2 YNNKEL (reference sequence).

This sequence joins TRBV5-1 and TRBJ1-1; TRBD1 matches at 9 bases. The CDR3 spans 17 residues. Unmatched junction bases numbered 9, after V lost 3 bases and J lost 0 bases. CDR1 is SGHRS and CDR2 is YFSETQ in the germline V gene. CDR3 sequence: CASSYISGQGLNTEAFF. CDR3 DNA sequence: TGCGCCAGCAGCTACATAAGCGGACAGGGGTTGAACACTGAAGCTTTCTTT.

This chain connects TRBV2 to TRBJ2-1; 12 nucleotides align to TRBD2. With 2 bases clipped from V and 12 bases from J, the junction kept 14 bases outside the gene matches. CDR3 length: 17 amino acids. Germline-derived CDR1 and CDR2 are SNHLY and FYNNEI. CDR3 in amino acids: CASSELAGGKTMIGQFF. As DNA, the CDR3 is TGTGCCAGCAGTGAACTAGCGGGAGGGAAGACAATGATTGGGCAGTTCTTC.

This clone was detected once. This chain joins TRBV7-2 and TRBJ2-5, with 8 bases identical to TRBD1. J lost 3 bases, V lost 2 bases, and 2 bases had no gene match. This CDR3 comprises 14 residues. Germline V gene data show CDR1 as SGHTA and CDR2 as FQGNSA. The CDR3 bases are TGTGCCAGCAGCTTATTGACAGGGGAAGAGACCCAGTACTTC. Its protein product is CASSLLTGEETQYF.

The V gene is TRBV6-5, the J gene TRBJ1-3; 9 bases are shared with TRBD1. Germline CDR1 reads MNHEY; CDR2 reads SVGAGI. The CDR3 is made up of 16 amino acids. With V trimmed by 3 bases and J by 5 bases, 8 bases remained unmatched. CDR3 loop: CASSYAADRGRNTIYF. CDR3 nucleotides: TGTGCCAGCAGTTATGCCGCGGACAGGGGTAGAAACACCATATATTTT.

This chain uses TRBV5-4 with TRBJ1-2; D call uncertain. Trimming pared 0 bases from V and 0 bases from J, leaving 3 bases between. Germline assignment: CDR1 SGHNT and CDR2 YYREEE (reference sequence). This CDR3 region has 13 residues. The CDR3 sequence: CASSLVANYGYTF. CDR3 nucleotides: TGTGCCAGCAGCTTGGTCGCTAACTATGGCTACACCTTC.

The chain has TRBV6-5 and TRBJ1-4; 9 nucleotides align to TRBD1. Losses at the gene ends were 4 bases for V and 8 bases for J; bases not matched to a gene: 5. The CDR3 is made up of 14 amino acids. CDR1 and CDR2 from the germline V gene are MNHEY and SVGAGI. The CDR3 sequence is CASSLQGAGEKLFF. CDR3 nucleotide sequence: TGTGCCAGCAGTTTACAGGGGGCGGGAGAAAAACTGTTTTTT.

The CDR3: CASSTGQAPGYTF. CDR3 in DNA: TGTGCCAGCAGCACAGGACAGGCGCCCGGCTACACCTTC. The chain links TRBV7-8 to TRBJ1-2; TRBD1 aligns across 7 bases. Losses at the gene ends were 5 bases for V and 8 bases for J; bases not matched to a gene: 8. The germline V gene encodes CDR1 SGHVS and CDR2 FQNEAQ. CDR3 length: 13 residues.

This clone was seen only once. For the CDR3, the DNA is TGTGCCATCAGTGATCGGACCGGGAGCGGAGGCTACGAGCAGTACTTC. As protein: CAISDRTGSGGYEQYF. The chain recombines TRBV10-3 with TRBJ2-7; D might be TRBD2 (6 bases). V was cut by 3 bases and J by 3 bases, with 18 bases left in between. CDR3 length: 16 residues. Germline CDR1 and CDR2: ENHRY and SYGVKD.

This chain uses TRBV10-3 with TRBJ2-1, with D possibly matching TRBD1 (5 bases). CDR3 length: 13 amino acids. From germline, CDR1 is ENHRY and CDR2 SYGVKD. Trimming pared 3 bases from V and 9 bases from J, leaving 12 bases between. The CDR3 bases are TGTGCCATCAGTGATTCAGGGCAGGGTGAGCAGTTCTTC. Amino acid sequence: CAISDSGQGEQFF.

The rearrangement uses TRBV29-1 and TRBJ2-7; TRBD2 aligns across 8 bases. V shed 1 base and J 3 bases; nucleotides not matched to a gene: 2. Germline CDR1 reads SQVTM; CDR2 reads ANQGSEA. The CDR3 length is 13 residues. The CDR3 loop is CSVEGGRFYEQYF. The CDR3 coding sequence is TGCAGCGTTGAAGGCGGGAGGTTCTACGAGCAGTACTTC.

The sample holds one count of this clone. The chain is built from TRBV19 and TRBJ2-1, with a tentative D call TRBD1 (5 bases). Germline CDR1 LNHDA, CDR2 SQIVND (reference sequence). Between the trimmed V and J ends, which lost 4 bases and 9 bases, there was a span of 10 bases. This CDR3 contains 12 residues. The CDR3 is CASSTFQGEQFF. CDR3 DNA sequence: TGTGCCAGTAGTACTTTTCAGGGTGAGCAGTTCTTC.

This CDR3 is CASSSRDRGTGELFF. CDR3 bases: TGTGCCAGCAGCAGCCGTGACAGGGGCACCGGGGAGCTGTTTTTT. This chain connects TRBV3-1 (or the pseudogene TRBV3-2) to TRBJ2-2; TRBD1 agrees at 8 bases. The CDR3 is made up of 15 amino acids. Trimming cost V 5 bases and J 4 bases; bases outside gene matches: 6. The germline gives CDR1 LGHDT, CDR2 YNNKEL (reference sequence).

The CDR3 sequence is CASSSAGDTGELFF. The CDR3 nucleotides read TGTGCCAGCAGCTCCGCCGGGGACACCGGGGAGCTGTTTTTT. This chain links TRBV4-2 with TRBJ2-2; maybe TRBD2 (5 bases). This CDR3 is 14 amino acids long. Per germline, CDR1 LGHNA and CDR2 YNFKEQ. V gave up 5 bases and J gave up 3 bases, with 10 bases separating them.

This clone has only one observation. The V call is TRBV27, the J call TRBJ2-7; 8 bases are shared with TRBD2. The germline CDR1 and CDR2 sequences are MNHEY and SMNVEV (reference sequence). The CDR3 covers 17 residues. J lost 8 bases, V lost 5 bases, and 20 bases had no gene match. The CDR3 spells CASSQLEISGIRPKQYF. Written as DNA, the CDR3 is TGTGCCAGCAGTCAACTCGAAATTAGCGGGATTCGTCCTAAGCAGTACTTC.

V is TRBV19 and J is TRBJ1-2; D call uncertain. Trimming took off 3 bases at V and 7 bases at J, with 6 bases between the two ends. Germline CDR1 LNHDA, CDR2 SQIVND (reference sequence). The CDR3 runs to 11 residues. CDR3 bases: TGTGCCAGTAGTATCGGTTCTGGCTACACCTTC. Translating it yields CASSIGSGYTF.

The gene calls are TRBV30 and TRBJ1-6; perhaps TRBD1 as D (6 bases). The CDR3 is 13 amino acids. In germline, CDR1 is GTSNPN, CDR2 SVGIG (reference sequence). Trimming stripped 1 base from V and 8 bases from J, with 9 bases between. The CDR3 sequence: CAWSGGPDSPLHF. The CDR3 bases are TGTGCCTGGAGTGGGGGGCCGGATTCACCCCTCCACTTT.

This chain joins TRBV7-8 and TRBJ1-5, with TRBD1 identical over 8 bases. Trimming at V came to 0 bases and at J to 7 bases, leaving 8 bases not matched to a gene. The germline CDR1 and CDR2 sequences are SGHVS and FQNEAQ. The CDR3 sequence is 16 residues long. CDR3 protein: CASSLARQGAEQPQHF. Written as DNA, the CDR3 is TGTGCCAGCAGCTTAGCTCGGCAGGGGGCAGAACAGCCCCAGCATTTT.

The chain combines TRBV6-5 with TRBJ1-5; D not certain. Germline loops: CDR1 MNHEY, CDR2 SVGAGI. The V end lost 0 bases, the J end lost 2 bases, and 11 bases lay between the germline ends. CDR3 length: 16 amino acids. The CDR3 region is CASSYSPTQGNQPQHF. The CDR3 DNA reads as TGTGCCAGCAGTTACTCTCCCACTCAAGGCAATCAGCCCCAGCATTTT.

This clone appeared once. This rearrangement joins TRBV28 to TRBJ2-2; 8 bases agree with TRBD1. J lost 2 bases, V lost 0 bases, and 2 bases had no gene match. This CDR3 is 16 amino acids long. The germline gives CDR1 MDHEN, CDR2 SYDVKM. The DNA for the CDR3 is TGTGCCAGCAGTTTATGGGACAGGGAAAACACCGGGGAGCTGTTTTTT. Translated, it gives CASSLWDRENTGELFF.

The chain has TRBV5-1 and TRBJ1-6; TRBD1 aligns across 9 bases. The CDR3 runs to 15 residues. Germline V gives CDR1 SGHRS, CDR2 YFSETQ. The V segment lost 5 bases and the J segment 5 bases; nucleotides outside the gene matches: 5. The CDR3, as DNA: TGCGCCAGCAGGACGGGGACAGGGAATAATTCACCCCTCCACTTT. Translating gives CASRTGTGNNSPLHF.